Below are 9 T cell receptor beta chains sequenced from a single sample in a study of molecular identifiers for immune sequencing clone quantification. A single record per CDR3 protein comes from TCRdb applying MiXCR to the PCR reads. The table includes hundreds of thousands of distinct CDR3 sequences, nearly 20% detected once. Material: naive CD8+ T cells from blood, with Jurkat cell RNA spiked in. Stated subset: FACS-sorted CD8+CD4-CCR7+CD45RA+ naive T cells. Receptors were obtained from a human donor in good health. Some libraries in this study had Jurkat cell RNA spiked in.

The V gene is TRBV5-1, the J gene TRBJ1-2; 7 bases are shared with TRBD1. V lost 2 bases to trimming and J lost 2 bases; unmatched junction nucleotides: 6. CDR3 length: 15 amino acids. The germline V gene has CDR1 SGHRS and CDR2 YFSETQ. In DNA, the CDR3 is TGCGCCAGCAGCTTCGCTACAGGGGTAAACTATGGCTACACCTTC. The encoded protein is CASSFATGVNYGYTF.

The table lists this clonotype with many counts. The chain joins TRBV19 to TRBJ1-5; TRBD1 might be the D (6 bases). Germline CDR1 is LNHDA and CDR2 is SQIVND (reference sequence). With 8 bases removed from V and 5 bases from J, the gap between germline ends came to 16 bases. The CDR3 is 14 residues long. The CDR3: CASGWTVSYQPQHF. In DNA, the CDR3 is TGTGCCAGTGGTTGGACAGTAAGTTATCAGCCCCAGCATTTT.

This clonotype has a count of ten or more. The chain has TRBV7-7 and TRBJ2-2; 9 bases line up with TRBD1. Germline CDR1 is SSHAT and CDR2 is FNYEAQ (reference sequence). The CDR3 consists of 14 residues. V dropped 5 bases and J dropped 6; count of bases not matched to a gene: 4. CDR3 in amino acids: CASSQDRGAGELFF. DNA of the CDR3: TGTGCCAGCAGCCAAGACAGGGGGGCCGGGGAGCTGTTTTTT.

The chain recombines TRBV3-2 with TRBJ1-4; the table's D call, TRBD1, was not checked against the DNA. TRBV3-2 is noted as a pseudogene. The CDR3 runs 15 residues. The CDR3 nucleotides read TGTGCCAGCAGCGGAGACAGTGGTGCTAATGAAAAACTGTTTTTT. This gives the protein CASSGDSGANEKLFF.

This clonotype was seen many times. V usage is TRBV6-6 and J usage is TRBJ1-1; TRBD1 matches at 10 bases. CDR3 size: 15 residues. Trimming took 5 bases from V and 3 from J; bases not matched to a gene: 6. CDR1 MNHNY and CDR2 SVGAGI come from the germline V gene (reference sequence). Written as DNA, the CDR3 is TGTGCCAGCAGTCTTACCGGGACAGGGGACACTGAAGCTTTCTTT. Amino acids: CASSLTGTGDTEAFF.

In regard to this clonotype: It may be a read error: a sequence one base away is much more abundant. This likely comes from a read error, as the CDR3 has no conserved phenylalanine or tryptophan at its end. J is TRBJ2-7 and V is TRBV7-2; the D is unclear. From germline, CDR1 is SGHTA and CDR2 FQGNSA. The CDR3 covers 13 residues. Trimming took off 1 base at V and 3 bases at J, with 7 bases between the two ends. Here the CDR3 reads CASSLGVYYEQYL. CDR3 DNA: TGTGCCAGCAGCTTAGGCGTTTACTACGAGCAGTACCTC.

In its sample, this clonotype was seen many times. V is TRBV30 and J is TRBJ1-1; D might be TRBD1 (5 bases). Trimming left V 8 bases short and J 3 bases short, with 13 bases between. Germline V gene sequence: CDR1 GTSNPN, CDR2 SVGIG (reference sequence). CDR3 size: 12 residues. In DNA form, the CDR3 reads TGTGCCCTAGACAGTGAGGACACTGAAGCTTTCTTT. This sequence encodes CALDSEDTEAFF.

This chain uses TRBV12-3 or TRBV12-4 with TRBJ1-2; no firm D call. V gave up 6 bases and J gave up 8 bases, with 19 bases separating them. This CDR3 region has 14 residues. CDR3 in DNA: TGTGCCAGCAGCCGTACCCTGGGCCCCGAGGGCTACACCTTC. It translates to CASSRTLGPEGYTF.

Many counts were recorded for this clonotype. The V and J genes are TRBV7-2 and TRBJ2-3, with 7 bases aligning to TRBD1. The CDR3 runs 15 residues. Germline V CDR1 and CDR2: SGHTA, FQGNSA. The V and J ends lost 5 bases and 2 bases, in that order; junction bases with no gene match: 7. CDR3 residues: CASSPTGAVTDTQYF. The CDR3 bases are TGTGCCAGCAGCCCCACAGGGGCCGTCACAGATACGCAGTATTTT.